This T cell receptor (beta chain) was captured in a study of blood T cell repertoires in COVID-19. Study details: The origin of the acute and convalescent COVID-19 samples was the United States, Italy and Spain. PBMCs, B-cell-depleted T cells, or T cells were the source of the cDNA or gDNA that made up the material.

Trimming removed 1 base from V and 0 bases from J, with 13 bases in between. Germline V gene lookup returns CDR1 ENHRY and CDR2 SYGVKD. The CDR3 is made up of 18 amino acids. On this clone itself: The same CDR3 arises from other DNA sequences in this sample as well.

Per the authors' pipeline: Nucleated cell number was recorded as an estimate derived from reference gene primer amplification. Using immunoSEQ multiplex PCR, the repertoire was profiled, and TCRdb retains in-frame clones only, with some absent. From that table come the V and J calls and clone size; the DNA was used to work out D and trimming. The sample lists about 170,000 clones; more than 75% were seen once. This chain joins TRBV10-3 and TRBJ2-6; the D gene is possibly TRBD1 (5 bases). Input material: peripheral blood. The sequence came from a man between 65 and 80 years old with acute or convalescent COVID-19. The CDR3 loop reads CAISEFRQGSSGANVLTF. In DNA form, the CDR3 reads TGTGCCATCAGTGAGTTCAGGCAGGGAAGCTCTGGGGCCAACGTCCTGACTTTC.